This T cell receptor (beta chain) stems from a study of regulatory T cells in long-lasting Graves disease. Both iRepertoire HTBI primers and Arm-PCR of CDR3 regions were used to build the TCR beta libraries. TCRdb reprocessed the multiplex PCR reads with MiXCR, giving one entry per CDR3 protein. The profile covers about 290,000 distinct CDR3 sequences, with under 25% appearing a single time and just over 55% taken by the ten largest. This clonotype appeared a few times. Antigen unknown. From germline, CDR1 is LNHDA and CDR2 SQIVND (reference sequence). There are 16 residues in the CDR3. The junction had 16 bases not matched to a gene; V was cut back by 6 bases and J by 6 bases. The time point: persistent/refractory GD, antithyroid drugs over 5 years with positive TRAb. Researchers made the TCR library from RNA that was extracted from PBMCs. From an endocrinology department in Xi'an, China, came the patients.

Study results and limitations: With a few thousand shared public clonotypes, persistent patients exceeded new patients, who shared about a thousand.

The sample consisted of peripheral blood mononuclear cells (PBMCs), taken when the disease was refractory, from a patient treated with antithyroid drugs. The clonotype was recovered from a female donor with Graves disease. This chain links TRBV19 with TRBJ2-7, with TRBD2 matching 8 bases. CDR3 sequence (DNA): TGTGCCAGTAGCACGACACCCGGGACTAGGGTCTTCGAGCAGTACTTC. Protein product: CASSTTPGTRVFEQYF. Complete variable domain (other parts from reference TRBV19 and TRBJ2-7): DGGITQSPKYLFRKEGQNVTLSCEQNLNHDAMYWYRQDPGQGLRLIYYSQIVNDFQKGDIAEGYSVSREKKESFPLTVTSAQKNPTAFYLCASSTTPGTRVFEQYFGPGTRLTVT.